This T cell receptor (beta chain) was documented in a study of control samples from healthy donors and cancer patients. The method was immunoSEQ multiplex PCR; TCRdb's version includes in-frame clones alone and lacks a portion of them. The sample has around 30,000 clones; approximately 93% are singletons. This sequence originates from a man aged 35 to 55 with colorectal cancer. The sequenced sample consisted of PBMCs.

CDR3 DNA sequence: TGCGCCACCGGGGACAGGGGCACAGATACGCAGTATTTT. This codes for CATGDRGTDTQYF. The chain has TRBV10-2 and TRBJ2-3, with 9 bases lining up with TRBD1. This CDR3 comprises 13 residues. Germline V lookup: CDR1 WSHSY, CDR2 SAAADI. V gave up 10 bases and J gave up 1 base; unmatched junction bases: 3.